This paragraph covers one TCR beta chain sequence. No cognate antigen has been identified for it. Base quality data are lacking; no much larger clone is found one base away. The data derive from a study of a mutant IDH1 vaccine in newly diagnosed glioma (dated by TCRdb to the early 2020s). The study in broad terms: Vaccination started 4-6 weeks after radiotherapy alone, or was given together with temozolomide cycles in the groups whose treatment included chemotherapy. The week-35 safety follow-up was designated visit V12, and the week-47 end of study was designated visit V13. For exploratory analyses, about 25 treated patients had longitudinal TCRB deep sequencing done wherever samples were available. Of the roughly 32 patients who were treated, around 62% were male and about 40% were female, and the mean age was around 43 years. Before enrollment, patients had received standard therapy of radiotherapy alone, temozolomide alone, or radiochemotherapy with temozolomide; most received the combination. Peripheral blood samples were drawn at six visits, namely V03 (baseline), V05, V07, V10, V12 and V13. Points the paper makes about the study in general: Changes in the top peripheral T cell clonotypes picked up by TCRB sequencing did not appear to be linked to pseudoprogression. PBMC samples for TCRB deep sequencing were selected based on availability. Immune responses induced by the vaccine were seen in 90% to 95% of patients across multiple MHC alleles. According to the authors, sample limitations meant that analyses of patient blood samples could not be reproduced.

Library preparation employed the immunoSEQ multiplex PCR assay. Following the manufacturer's protocol, the hsTCRB Kit was used to amplify rearranged TCR beta chain sequences. TCRB libraries were sequenced on an Illumina MiSeq. As for the authors' bioinformatics: The kit vendor's proprietary platform handled demultiplexing, trimming and gene mapping. TCRdb's version of the immuneACCESS table is confined to in-frame rearrangements and falls short of the full clone set. An unresolved V gene accounts for under half of the shortfall where checked; the remainder is of unknown origin. V and J calls and clone size come straight from that table; D and trimming were deduced from the DNA. In all, the sample holds around 54,000 clones, and around four fifths of those were seen once. 3% to 4% of the sample rests with the top ten. Based on the germline V gene, the CDR1 and CDR2 sequences are SGHNT and YENEEA. The CDR3 measures 17 amino acids from cysteine to phenylalanine. Solely the CDR3 DNA is kept, with 51 bases framed from the first base. The V end loses 4 bases and the J end loses 1 base, and a stretch of 19 bases separates them.

Read against the paper, the sample's time point label means: week 47, end of study. A 20-mer mutant IDH1 peptide at 300 micrograms in Montanide made up each vaccine dose, which was injected subcutaneously together with topical imiquimod. Patients received eight vaccinations in weeks 1, 3, 5, 7, 11, 15, 19 and 23, corresponding to visits V03 through V10. Donors had newly diagnosed WHO grade 3 or 4 IDH1-mutant astrocytomas with loss of nuclear ATRX. The samples were drawn from NOA16, a multicentre, single-arm, open-label phase I trial in Germany that tested a mutant IDH1 peptide vaccine in humans for the first time. Genomic DNA for TCRB sequencing was extracted from EDTA blood using the DNeasy Blood and Tissue Kit.

Recombination linked TRBV11-3 to TRBJ1-1, and the D gene may be TRBD1, 5 bases matching. Sequencing was performed on PBMCs, taken from a glioma patient whose treatment included an IDH1 peptide vaccine. This receptor was obtained from a woman aged 50 to 60 with glioma. The CDR3 amino acid sequence is: CASSSRAVGRRNTEAFF. The DNA reads TGTGCCAGCAGCTCGAGGGCAGTGGGACGGAGGAACACTGAAGCTTTCTTT.